The entry that follows covers one T cell receptor beta chain sequence. The sample originates from a study of identifying expanded T cells in peripheral blood. The CDR3 runs 12 residues. The germline CDR1 and CDR2 sequences are MNHEY and SVGAGI. V was cut by 9 bases and J by 4 bases, with 11 bases left in between. Assay used: immunoSEQ multiplex PCR; TCRdb lists only in-frame clones, some missing. The data hold 95,000 to 150,000 clones, with approximately 80% observed a single time. This clonotype was sampled from a person aged 18 to 75 in good health. The J gene is TRBJ2-3, the V gene TRBV6-5; D is unclear. Sequenced input: blood. This CDR3 is CASRGSADTQYF. The CDR3 nucleotides read TGTGCCAGTCGAGGAAGCGCAGATACGCAGTATTTT.